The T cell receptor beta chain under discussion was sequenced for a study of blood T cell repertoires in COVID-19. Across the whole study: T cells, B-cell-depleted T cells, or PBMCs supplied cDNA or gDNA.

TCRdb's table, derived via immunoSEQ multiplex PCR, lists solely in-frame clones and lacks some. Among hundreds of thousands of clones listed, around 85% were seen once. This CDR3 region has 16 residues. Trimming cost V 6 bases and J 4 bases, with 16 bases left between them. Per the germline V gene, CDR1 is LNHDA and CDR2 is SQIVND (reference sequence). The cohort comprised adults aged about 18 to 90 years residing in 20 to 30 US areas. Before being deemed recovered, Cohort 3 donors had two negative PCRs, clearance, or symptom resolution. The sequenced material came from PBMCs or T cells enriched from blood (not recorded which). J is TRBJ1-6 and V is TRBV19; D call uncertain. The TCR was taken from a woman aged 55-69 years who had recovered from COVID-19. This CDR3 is CASSPNNIAYNSPLHF. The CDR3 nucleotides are TGTGCCAGTAGCCCGAACAATATCGCTTATAATTCACCCCTCCACTTT.